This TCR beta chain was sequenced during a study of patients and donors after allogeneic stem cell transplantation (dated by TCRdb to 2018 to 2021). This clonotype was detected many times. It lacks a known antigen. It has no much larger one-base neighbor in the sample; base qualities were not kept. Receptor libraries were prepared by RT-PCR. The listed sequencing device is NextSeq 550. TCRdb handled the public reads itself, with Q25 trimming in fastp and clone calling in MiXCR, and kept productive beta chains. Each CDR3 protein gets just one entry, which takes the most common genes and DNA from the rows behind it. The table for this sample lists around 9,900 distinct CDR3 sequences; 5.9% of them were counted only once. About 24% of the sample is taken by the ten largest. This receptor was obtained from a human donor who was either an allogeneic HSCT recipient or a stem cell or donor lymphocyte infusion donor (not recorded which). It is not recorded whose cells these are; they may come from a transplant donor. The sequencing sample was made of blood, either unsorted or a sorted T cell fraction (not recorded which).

The CDR3 protein is CASRGGSAEKLFF. The sequenced DNA is TGTGCCAGCAGAGGGGGCTCGGCTGAAAAACTGTTTTTT. Rearrangement joined TRBV9 to TRBJ1-4, and 7 bases in between align with TRBD1. Sequences SGDLS (CDR1) and YYNGEE (CDR2) are obtained from the germline V gene. Measured from the cysteine to the phenylalanine, the CDR3 is 13 residues long. Of the read, only the CDR3 DNA is kept; its 39 bases are in frame from base 1. V is trimmed back by 5 bases and J by 7 bases, and the junction contains 5 bases that no gene match accounts for.